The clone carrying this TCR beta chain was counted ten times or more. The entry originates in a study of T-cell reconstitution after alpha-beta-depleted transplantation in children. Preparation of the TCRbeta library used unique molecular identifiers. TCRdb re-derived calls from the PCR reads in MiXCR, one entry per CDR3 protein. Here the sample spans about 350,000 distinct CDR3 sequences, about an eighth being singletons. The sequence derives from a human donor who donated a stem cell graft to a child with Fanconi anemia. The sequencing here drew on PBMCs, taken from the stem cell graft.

CDR3: CASSVAAGAGYGYTF. DNA for the CDR3: TGTGCCAGCAGCGTAGCAGCAGGGGCAGGCTATGGCTACACCTTC. The chain employs TRBV9 and TRBJ1-2, with D maybe TRBD1 (6 bases). The CDR3 is made up of 15 amino acids. V shed 0 bases and J shed 4 bases, with 13 bases lying between them. Germline lookup yields CDR1 SGDLS and CDR2 YYNGEE.